This T cell receptor beta chain was obtained from a study of blood T cell repertoires in COVID-19. Study background: Some COVID-19 samples were acute and others convalescent; all came from the United States, Italy and Spain. PBMCs, B-cell-depleted T cells, or T cells provided the cDNA or gDNA that made up the material.

The authors' processing: Amplification from reference gene primers served as the basis for estimated nucleated cell counts. Assay used: immunoSEQ multiplex PCR; TCRdb lists only in-frame clones, some missing. The V and J calls and clone size were taken over from that table, and D and trimming were inferred from the DNA. The profile shows roughly 410,000 clones, approximately 89% of them singletons. The CDR3 runs to 15 residues. CDR1 and CDR2 (germline): MNHEY, SVGEGT. Trimming left V 6 bases short and J 0 bases short, with 14 bases between. A Seattle source enrolled patients during active infection and followed them longitudinally.

The sequenced sample was peripheral blood. This sequence was found in a woman aged 55 to 70 with COVID-19, enrolled during active disease. V is TRBV6-2 or TRBV6-3 and J is TRBJ1-1; TRBD1 is a possible D gene (5 bases). The CDR3 is CASRPNLRVNTEAFF. CDR3 DNA sequence: TGTGCCAGCAGACCTAACCTCAGGGTGAACACTGAAGCTTTCTTT.